The 13 T cell receptor beta chains below all came from one sample that was sequenced in a study of shared clonotypes between healthy human individuals (dated by TCRdb to about 2020). CD8 naive samples were CD45RO-negative cells positively selected for CCR7, giving a CD45RA+CCR7+ population that excluded TemRA cells. Library preparation was by the immunoSEQ multiplex PCR assay. TCRdb provides this immuneACCESS table in a form limited to in-frame rearrangements. Some clones are lacking; in checked studies, under half of them reflect an unresolved V gene, and why the rest are absent is not known. The sample yields about 2.2 million clones; 80% to 95% were counted once. The top ten hold around 1.7% of the sample. Sequencing was carried out using naive CD8+ T cells from PBMCs. Interpreted using the paper, the cell subset or site label stands for: CD45RA+CCR7+. These TCRs come from a man aged 18 to 35 in good health. Some clones in this sample may be carry-over from other donors' samples.

The chain has TRBV28 and TRBJ2-7, with TRBD2 matching 11 bases. This CDR3 contains 15 residues. The trim removed 2 bases at V and 7 bases at J, leaving 7 bases unmatched. The germline gives CDR1 MDHEN, CDR2 SYDVKM. The CDR3 DNA is TGTGCCAGCAGTTTAACTAGCGGACTAGCGGGTGAGCAGTACTTC. Translation: CASSLTSGLAGEQYF.

V and J are TRBV27 and TRBJ2-7; the match to TRBD1 covers 7 bases. The CDR3 consists of 13 residues. Trimming removed 5 bases from V and 4 bases from J; junction bases left unmatched: 5. The germline CDR1 and CDR2 sequences are MNHEY and SMNVEV (reference sequence). The CDR3 here is CASSDRVEYEQYF. The DNA for the CDR3 is TGTGCCAGCAGTGACAGGGTAGAGTACGAGCAGTACTTC.

The chain joins TRBV7-9 to TRBJ2-5, with TRBD1 as a possible D gene (6 bases). CDR3 length equals 13 residues. CDR1 and CDR2 from the germline V gene are SEHNR and FQNEAQ (reference sequence). V lost 5 bases, J lost 5 bases, and 12 bases lay in between. The CDR3 here is CASSRDIEETQYF. The DNA of the CDR3 is TGTGCCAGCAGCCGGGACATCGAGGAGACCCAGTACTTC. Full variable domain (remainder filled in from reference TRBV7-9 and TRBJ2-5): DTGVSQNPRHKITKRGQNVTFRCDPISEHNRLYWYRQTLGQGPEFLTYFQNEAQLEKSRLLSDRFSAERPKGSFSTLEIQRTEQGDSAMYLCASSRDIEETQYFGPGTRLLVL.

V is TRBV9 and J is TRBJ2-7; 9 positions agree with TRBD1. This CDR3 comprises 13 residues. In germline, CDR1 is SGDLS, CDR2 YYNGEE. J gave up 5 bases and V 0 bases, and 0 bases lay outside the gene matches. The CDR3 sequence: CASSVGTGDEQYF. The CDR3 nucleotides are TGTGCCAGCAGCGTAGGGACAGGGGACGAGCAGTACTTC.

The rearrangement joins TRBV5-1 to TRBJ2-3; TRBD2 is a possible D gene (5 bases). Germline values: CDR1 SGHRS, CDR2 YFSETQ. V was clipped by 1 base and J by 9 bases, with 6 bases between them. CDR3 length: 11 residues. In nucleotides, the CDR3 is TGCGCCAGCAGCTTGAGAGGGACGCAGTATTTT. This translates into CASSLRGTQYF.

The chain uses TRBV18 and TRBJ2-2, with D unresolved. Trimming cost V 0 bases and J 9 bases, with 14 bases left between them. Germline V gene lookup returns CDR1 KGHSH and CDR2 LQKENI. This CDR3 region has 15 residues. The CDR3, as DNA: TGTGCCAGCTCACCACCGAGCCGCGTCAACTGGGAGCTGTTTTTT. Its protein is CASSPPSRVNWELFF.

This chain links TRBV4-1 with TRBJ2-7, with TRBD1 matching over 7 bases. This CDR3 contains 15 residues. The germline CDR1 and CDR2 sequences are MGHRA and YSYEKL. V lost 6 bases to trimming and J lost 7 bases; unmatched junction nucleotides: 15. CDR3 in DNA: TGCGCCAGCAGACCCTCCGGACAGGCCGCCCGGGAGCAGTACTTC. Translated: CASRPSGQAAREQYF.

This clone was recorded once. The chain recombines TRBV7-6 with TRBJ2-7, with a tentative D call TRBD2 (7 bases). The length of the CDR3 is 16 residues. Germline V gene lookup returns CDR1 SGHVS and CDR2 FNYEAQ. Trimming left V 0 bases short and J 4 bases short, with 16 bases between. CDR3 DNA sequence: TGTGCCAGCAGCTTAGCAGGGGGGGGGACAAAATACGAGCAGTACTTC. This translates into CASSLAGGGTKYEQYF.

The CDR3 is CASSSRDRANEQFF. For the CDR3, the DNA is TGTGCCAGCAGTTCTCGGGACAGGGCAAATGAGCAGTTCTTC. This chain joins TRBV11-3 and TRBJ2-1; TRBD1 agrees at 9 bases. Germline V CDR1 and CDR2: SGHNT, YENEEA. J gave up 7 bases and V 6 bases, and 7 bases lay outside the gene matches. CDR3 length: 14 amino acids.

The gene calls are TRBV13 and TRBJ2-3, with D possibly matching TRBD1 (7 bases). Looked up from germline, CDR1 is PRHDT and CDR2 is FYEKMQ (reference sequence). This CDR3 has 15 residues. V was cut by 5 bases and J by 3 bases, with 15 bases left in between. DNA for the CDR3: TGTGCCAGCAGCCGGCGGGCAGGGGGGACAGATACGCAGTATTTT. It translates to CASSRRAGGTDTQYF.

This sequence joins TRBV27 and TRBJ1-1; D gene unclear. The length of the CDR3 is 15 residues. In germline, CDR1 is MNHEY, CDR2 SMNVEV (reference sequence). V dropped 2 bases and J dropped 1 base, with 11 bases sitting between them. CDR3 coding DNA: TGTGCCAGCAGTTTACTTACACCGGCGAACACTGAAGCTTTCTTT. As protein: CASSLLTPANTEAFF.

This clone showed up just a few times. Written as DNA, the CDR3 is TGTGCCAGCAGCTTAGCCGACAGGGGGGACACCGGGGAGCTGTTTTTT. As protein: CASSLADRGDTGELFF. The chain is built from TRBV5-4 and TRBJ2-2; 9 positions match TRBD1. Germline CDR1 is SGHNT and CDR2 is YYREEE (reference sequence). The V gene end was trimmed by 2 bases and the J gene end by 3 bases; junction bases not matched to a gene: 5. The CDR3 sequence is 16 residues long.

With respect to this clone: The identical CDR3 is also encoded by other nucleotide sequences in the sample. The genes are TRBV9 and TRBJ2-3, with 8 bases matching TRBD1. The germline CDR1 and CDR2 sequences are SGDLS and YYNGEE. V shed 4 bases, J shed 2 bases, and the junction held 6 bases outside the gene matches. This CDR3 contains 15 residues. In DNA form, the CDR3 reads TGTGCCAGCAGCCCCGGACAGGGCCTCACAGATACGCAGTATTTT. Its translation is CASSPGQGLTDTQYF.